This T cell receptor beta chain was obtained from a study of blood T cells in healthy people across ages. The germline V gene encodes CDR1 SQVTM and CDR2 ANQGSEA. The CDR3 covers 14 residues. The junction had 6 bases not matched to a gene; V was cut back by 4 bases and J by 2 bases. Findings and limits, study-wide: Aged donors had fewer naive CD4+ cells and lower diversity than long-lived donors. Any conclusive comparison of naive versus antigen-experienced cells was prevented by using unsorted PBMCs.

Worth noting for this clonotype: Its matching antigen is unknown.

Next came a second PCR, run for about 7 to 12 cycles, which used a sample-barcoded 5' primer along with a J-beta primer mix. TCRdb re-analysed the 5' RACE reads in MiXCR, keeping a single row per CDR3 protein. The repertoire holds 600,000 or so distinct CDR3 sequences, with approximately 30% as singletons. Input material: blood. The chain employs TRBV29-1 and TRBJ2-3; 7 bases are shared with TRBD2. The receptor's source is a woman of 80 years or more in good health. The CDR3: CSVGLAANTDTQYF. CDR3 nucleotide sequence: TGCAGCGTTGGCCTAGCGGCGAACACAGATACGCAGTATTTT.